This entry lists 17 T cell receptor beta chains sequenced from one sample in a study of T-cell memory formation after mild COVID-19. TCRdb called the 5' RACE reads again in MiXCR, with one record for every CDR3 protein. The sample carries about 290,000 distinct CDR3 sequences, approximately 16% recorded once. The sequencing input was PBMCs or a T cell subset sorted from them (not recorded which). The receptors derive from a young man who had mild COVID-19 (a few samples of this study predate the infection). Cell type and time point are not known.

This clonotype was seen only a few times. V is TRBV12-3 or TRBV12-4 and J is TRBJ2-2; D is ambiguous. The CDR3 extends over 13 amino acids. V dropped 2 bases and J dropped 6 bases, with 7 bases sitting between them. This CDR3 is CASSLLSAGELFF. The CDR3 DNA reads TGTGCCAGCAGTTTATTGTCTGCCGGGGAGCTGTTTTTT.

This clonotype was seen at least ten times. V usage is TRBV5-1 and J usage is TRBJ2-2; 9 bases map to TRBD2. From germline, CDR1 is SGHRS and CDR2 YFSETQ. CDR3 length: 16 amino acids. V dropped 3 bases and J dropped 1; count of bases not matched to a gene: 4. The CDR3 protein is CASSYSGGQNTGELFF. DNA of the CDR3: TGCGCCAGCAGCTATAGCGGGGGCCAGAACACCGGGGAGCTGTTTTTT.

This clonotype was detected only a few times. J is TRBJ2-1 and V is TRBV5-1; D unclear. Germline V gene lookup returns CDR1 SGHRS and CDR2 YFSETQ. This CDR3 is 14 amino acids long. The V and J ends lost 2 bases and 6 bases respectively, with 12 bases between them. CDR3 residues: CASSLPSSINEQFF. The DNA for the CDR3 is TGCGCCAGCAGCTTACCCAGCAGCATCAATGAGCAGTTCTTC.

The V call is TRBV29-1, the J call TRBJ2-2; D might be TRBD1 or TRBD2, each matching 6 bases. The V and J ends lost 2 bases and 6 bases respectively, with 13 bases between them. This CDR3 region has 14 residues. The V gene's germline CDR1 is SQVTM and CDR2 ANQGSEA. This CDR3 reads CSVEPVEGAGELFF. In DNA, the CDR3 is TGCAGCGTTGAACCTGTGGAGGGGGCCGGGGAGCTGTTTTTT.

This clonotype was counted only a few times. V gene TRBV20-1 combines with J gene TRBJ1-5; 7 bases are a match to TRBD1. Germline V gives CDR1 DFQATT, CDR2 SNEGSKA (reference sequence). Trimming removed 0 bases from V and 4 bases from J; junction bases left unmatched: 6. The CDR3 sequence is 15 residues long. The CDR3 region is CSARDQDRENQPQHF. Written as DNA, the CDR3 is TGCAGTGCTAGAGATCAAGACAGGGAGAATCAGCCCCAGCATTTT.

The V call is TRBV5-5, the J call TRBJ1-1; no definite D call. The germline gives CDR1 SGHKS, CDR2 YYEKEE (reference sequence). This CDR3 has 15 amino acids. The V and J ends lost 3 bases and 3 bases respectively, with 15 bases between them. CDR3 in DNA: TGTGCCAGCAGCTCTACAGACCCGGTGGACACTGAAGCTTTCTTT. Translation gives CASSSTDPVDTEAFF.

The chain recombines TRBV3-1 with TRBJ1-6; no definite D call. This CDR3 has 12 residues. Deletions cut 3 bases from V and 10 bases from J, with 7 bases between. Per the germline V gene, CDR1 is LGHDT and CDR2 is YNNKEL (reference sequence). In nucleotides, the CDR3 is TGTGCCAGCAGCCAGAGGAGATCACCCCTCCACTTT. Translation: CASSQRRSPLHF.

This clonotype has a handful of counts. The V call is TRBV4-1, the J call TRBJ2-5; possibly TRBD1 or TRBD2 for D (5 bases each). The CDR3 is made up of 17 amino acids. The ends were cut back, 0 bases at V and 5 bases at J, with 19 bases in the middle. CDR1 and CDR2 (germline): MGHRA, YSYEKL. The CDR3 loop is CASSQDTGTLLKETQYF. In DNA, the CDR3 is TGCGCCAGCAGCCAAGATACGGGGACCCTATTGAAGGAGACCCAGTACTTC.

The chain recombines TRBV3-1 with TRBJ2-2; tentative D call: TRBD1 (6 bases). Per the germline V gene, CDR1 is LGHDT and CDR2 is YNNKEL (reference sequence). V was cut by 5 bases and J by 7 bases, with 14 bases left in between. The CDR3 sequence is 14 residues long. In DNA form, the CDR3 reads TGTGCCAGCAGCTTCAGGGGTTTTGTCGGGGAGCTGTTTTTT. Residues: CASSFRGFVGELFF.

This sequence joins TRBV7-9 and TRBJ1-1; D uncertain. Germline CDR1 reads SEHNR; CDR2 reads FQNEAQ (reference sequence). V lost 5 bases and J 3 bases, leaving 16 bases between the germline ends. The CDR3 consists of 15 residues. CDR3 residues: CASSPEVGYYTEAFF. DNA for the CDR3: TGTGCCAGCAGCCCAGAAGTGGGATACTACACTGAAGCTTTCTTT.

At least ten counts were recorded for this clonotype. CDR3 bases: TGCAGTGCTAAGGGACAGGGCGAACTCTATGGCTACACCTTC. Amino acids: CSAKGQGELYGYTF. V is TRBV20-1 and J is TRBJ1-2; TRBD1 aligns across 9 bases. Germline CDR1 reads DFQATT; CDR2 reads SNEGSKA (reference sequence). This CDR3 has 14 residues. With 4 bases clipped from V and 4 bases from J, the junction kept 7 bases outside the gene matches.

The chain carries TRBV7-8 and TRBJ2-7; possible D gene TRBD2, 6 bases. The CDR3 loop spans 13 amino acids. CDR1 and CDR2 (germline): SGHVS, FQNEAQ. Deletions cut 5 bases from V and 3 bases from J, with 11 bases between. Written as DNA, the CDR3 is TGTGCCAGCAGCCCTAGCGTTTACTACGAGCAGTACTTC. It specifies CASSPSVYYEQYF.

This chain links TRBV4-1 with TRBJ2-5; D is ambiguous. The CDR3 is made up of 15 amino acids. Germline CDR1 MGHRA, CDR2 YSYEKL. The V end was cut by 1 base, the J end by 5 bases, with 14 bases between. As DNA, the CDR3 is TGCGCCAGCAGCCAAGGTCGAGGTTCGTGGGAGACCCAGTACTTC. Its translation: CASSQGRGSWETQYF.

This clonotype was counted at least ten times. The gene calls are TRBV4-2 and TRBJ2-5; D is uncertain. The length of the CDR3 is 15 residues. Trimming cost V 0 bases and J 2 bases, with 10 bases left between them. Germline V gene data show CDR1 as LGHNA and CDR2 as YNFKEQ. CDR3 nucleotides: TGTGCCAGCAGCCAAGATCGTCCAGGACAAGAGACCCAGTACTTC. Translated, it gives CASSQDRPGQETQYF.

There are many counts of this clonotype. J is TRBJ2-1 and V is TRBV14; 7 bases agree with TRBD2. After removal of 11 bases from V and 4 bases from J, the junction contained 5 bases not matched to a gene. CDR1 is SGHDN and CDR2 is FVKESK in the germline V gene. The CDR3 spans 12 residues. CDR3 residues: CASGGLYNEQFF. CDR3 bases: TGTGCCTCGGGGGGACTATACAATGAGCAGTTCTTC.

This clonotype was counted at least ten times. The chain is built from TRBV2 and TRBJ2-3; the D is unclear. The length of the CDR3 is 12 residues. Germline loops: CDR1 SNHLY, CDR2 FYNNEI. V gave up 8 bases and J gave up 7 bases, with 13 bases separating them. CDR3 DNA: TGTGCCAGCTCCCCCGAACTGAATACGCAGTATTTT. Translated, it gives CASSPELNTQYF.

This clonotype was detected a few times. The chain links TRBV12-3 or TRBV12-4 to TRBJ2-3, with TRBD2 identical over 7 bases. V was pared by 4 bases and J by 1 base, with 11 bases of the junction left unmatched. The CDR3 loop spans 17 amino acids. The CDR3 region has the DNA TGTGCCAGCAGTTGGGCTAGCCGGGCGGGGGGCACAGATACGCAGTATTTT. It translates to CASSWASRAGGTDTQYF.